A selection of T cell receptor beta chains follows, all from one sample in a study of Tregs in tolerant kidney transplant recipients. The table came from immunoSEQ multiplex PCR; TCRdb's copy has only in-frame clones and leaves some out. The sample comprises approximately 15,000 clones, 80% of which are singletons, and more than 1.5% rests with the top ten. The source material was Tregs from blood, sampled before the transplant. The receptors derive from a human donor who received a combined kidney and bone marrow transplant. Both conserved end residues are part of each CDR3. A D gene is named only where the DNA matches it firmly. Only part of the rows carry a size: once, few, many, or a class if the clone is expanded.

v_gene	d_gene	j_gene	abundance	CDR3nt	CDR3aa
TRBV15	TRBD1	TRBJ2-6	NA	TGTGCCACCAGCCCCCGAGGGCGGACAGGGGCCTCTGGGGCCAACGTCCTGACTTTC	CATSPRGRTGASGANVLTF
TRBV11-2	NA	TRBJ1-2	NA	TGTGCCAGCAGCTTAGGGGGACACCTCTATGGCTACACCTTC	CASSLGGHLYGYTF
TRBV15	TRBD1	TRBJ2-7	NA	TGTGCCACCAGCAGAGATAGGGGACAGGGAGGCTACGAGCAGTACTTC	CATSRDRGQGGYEQYF
TRBV7-9	NA	TRBJ1-2	NA	TGTGCCAGCAGCTTAGGGGTACAGGGATGGAAATATGGCTACACCTTC	CASSLGVQGWKYGYTF
TRBV18	NA	TRBJ1-1	NA	TGTGCCAGCTCACGGGAGGGTATGAACACTGAAGCTTTCTTT	CASSREGMNTEAFF
TRBV5-1	TRBD2	TRBJ2-1	once	TGCGCCAGCAGCGGAAAATCGGGACTAGCGGGAGGTACCGGTGAGCAGTTCTTC	CASSGKSGLAGGTGEQFF
TRBV2	NA	TRBJ2-2	NA	TGTGCCAGCAGTGCTACCGACACCGGGGAGCTGTTTTTT	CASSATDTGELFF
TRBV6-5	TRBD1	TRBJ2-2	NA	TGTGCCAGCAGTTACATGACAGGGAGTGGCACCGGGGAGCTGTTTTTT	CASSYMTGSGTGELFF
TRBV2	NA	TRBJ2-5	NA	TGTGCCAGCACCCCCACGGGAGAGACCCAGTACTTC	CASTPTGETQYF
TRBV9	NA	TRBJ1-5	NA	TGTGCCAGCAGCGTAGCAGGGTGGAATGAGCCCCAGCATTTT	CASSVAGWNEPQHF
TRBV6-6	TRBD1	TRBJ1-1	NA	TGTGCCAGCAGAACAGGGGCAGGGAACACTGAAGCTTTCTTT	CASRTGAGNTEAFF
TRBV5-6	TRBD1	TRBJ2-5	NA	TGTGCCAGCAGCCCCGTCGGGACAGAGCAAGAGACCCAGTACTTC	CASSPVGTEQETQYF
TRBV28	TRBD1	TRBJ1-2	NA	TGTGCCAGCAGTACTCAGGGGGCGGACTATGGCTACACCTTC	CASSTQGADYGYTF
TRBV15	TRBD2	TRBJ2-3	NA	TGTGCCACCAGCAGAGGACTAGCGGACACAGATACGCAGTATTTT	CATSRGLADTDTQYF
TRBV2	NA	TRBJ1-2	NA	TGTGCCAGCACTCGAGGCTATGGCTACACCTTC	CASTRGYGYTF
TRBV15	NA	TRBJ1-2	NA	TGTGCCACCAGCAGAGCCCGGACTCACAACTATGGCTACACCTTC	CATSRARTHNYGYTF
TRBV2	NA	TRBJ1-2	NA	TGTGCCGGGGGGGCAGAACTAGCCTACTATGGCTACACCTTC	CAGGAELAYYGYTF
TRBV9	NA	TRBJ1-3	NA	TGTGCCAGTCAGGCCCTCCCTGGAAACACCATATATTTT	CASQALPGNTIYF
TRBV19	NA	TRBJ1-2	NA	TGTGCCAGTAGTATCGGGGTGAAGACTTCTGTGGGCTACACCTTC	CASSIGVKTSVGYTF
TRBV6-1	NA	TRBJ2-7	NA	TGTGCCAGCAGTGAATACAGACCCTACGAGCAGTACTTC	CASSEYRPYEQYF
TRBV15	NA	TRBJ1-3	NA	TGTGCCACCAGCAGAGATCTGCGGGGGGCTTCTGGAAACACCATATATTTT	CATSRDLRGASGNTIYF
TRBV11-2	NA	TRBJ2-7	NA	TGTGCCAGCAGCCTGCCGGGAAACGAGCAGTACTTC	CASSLPGNEQYF
TRBV19	TRBD2	TRBJ2-4	NA	TGTGCCAGTAGTATACCGGCTAGCGGCTCCCTAGCCAAAAACATTCAGTACTTC	CASSIPASGSLAKNIQYF
TRBV2	TRBD2	TRBJ2-7	few	TGTGCCAGGGGACTAGCGGGAGACGGGGACCACGAGCAGTACTTC	CARGLAGDGDHEQYF
TRBV10-3	TRBD1	TRBJ2-7	NA	TGTGCCATCAGTAAACAGGGGGATCCCCCCTACGAGCAGTACTTC	CAISKQGDPPYEQYF
TRBV6-5	NA	TRBJ1-5	NA	TGTGCCAGCAGAAGGGCGATCGGGGTCCCTCAGCCCCAGCATTTT	CASRRAIGVPQPQHF
TRBV10-3	NA	TRBJ1-3	NA	TGTGCCATCAGTAGACCCGAGGAGAACACCATATATTTT	CAISRPEENTIYF
TRBV7-9	NA	TRBJ2-2	NA	TGTGCCAGCAGCTTAGTCCGGAGGAACACCGGGGAGCTGTTTTTT	CASSLVRRNTGELFF
TRBV14	NA	TRBJ1-1	NA	TGTGCCAGCAGCGGGGGGGGCACTGAAGCTTTCTTT	CASSGGGTEAFF
TRBV7-8	NA	TRBJ2-7	NA	TGTGCCAGCAGCCCACGGGGGGCTGGCTCCTACGAGCAGTACTTC	CASSPRGAGSYEQYF
TRBV9	NA	TRBJ2-1	NA	TGTGCCAGCAGCGTAGCCTATCACAATGAGCAGTTCTTC	CASSVAYHNEQFF
TRBV7-8	NA	TRBJ1-2	NA	TGTGCCAGCAGCTTAGCCCTACGCGGCTACACCTTC	CASSLALRGYTF
TRBV4-1	NA	TRBJ1-4	NA	TGCGCCAGCAGCCTTCCTGGGGGACACGGTATTGAAAAACTGTTTTTT	CASSLPGGHGIEKLFF
TRBV6-5	TRBD1	TRBJ1-2	once	TGTGCCAGCAGTCCCGGGACAGGGGATGGCTACACCTTC	CASSPGTGDGYTF
TRBV7-9	TRBD2	TRBJ2-7	NA	TGTGCCAGCAGCCAAGCGGGAGGGCCTCGCGAGCAGTACTTC	CASSQAGGPREQYF